The 9 T cell receptor beta chains below all came from one sample that was sequenced in a study of cytomegalovirus exposure and HLA in healthy donors. The PCR was carried out with 60 Vbeta primers and 13 Jbeta primers. Profiled with immunoSEQ multiplex PCR; TCRdb holds only in-frame clones, not every one. Here the sample spans hundreds of thousands of clones, about 75% being singletons. Specimen: PBMCs. The source is a woman younger than 45 in good health and CMV-seronegative.

The J gene is TRBJ1-4, the V gene TRBV7-9; possibly TRBD1 for D (6 bases). This CDR3 spans 14 amino acids. The germline V and J ends were trimmed by 5 bases and 2 bases, with 9 bases remaining between them. Looked up from germline, CDR1 is SEHNR and CDR2 is FQNEAQ (reference sequence). This CDR3 reads CASSRTGTNEKLFF. CDR3 coding DNA: TGTGCCAGCAGCCGTACAGGGACTAATGAAAAACTGTTTTTT. The complete variable domain, with remaining parts taken from reference TRBV7-9 and TRBJ1-4, reads DTGVSQNPRHKITKRGQNVTFRCDPISEHNRLYWYRQTLGQGPEFLTYFQNEAQLEKSRLLSDRFSAERPKGSFSTLEIQRTEQGDSAMYLCASSRTGTNEKLFFGSGTQLSVL.

The rearrangement uses TRBV5-1 and TRBJ1-1, with a weak D call TRBD1 (5 bases). V was cut by 8 bases and J by 0 bases, with 20 bases left in between. The length of the CDR3 is 16 residues. Germline CDR1 and CDR2: SGHRS and YFSETQ. CDR3 amino acids: CASRGLGNSMNTEAFF. The CDR3 bases are TGCGCCAGTCGGGGACTGGGGAATTCTATGAACACTGAAGCTTTCTTT.

The V and J genes are TRBV6-1 and TRBJ2-1; 8 bases are a match to TRBD2. J was trimmed by 3 bases and V by 4 bases; bases with no gene match: 8. Germline values: CDR1 MNHNS, CDR2 SASEGT. CDR3 length equals 16 residues. The CDR3 nucleotides are TGTGCCAGCAGTGCCAGGGAGCGGGGGTTCTACAATGAGCAGTTCTTC. It translates to CASSARERGFYNEQFF.

The genes are TRBV7-9 and TRBJ1-4; 8 positions agree with TRBD1. Trimming cost V 5 bases and J 4 bases; bases outside gene matches: 9. The CDR3 contains 16 residues. The V gene's germline CDR1 is SEHNR and CDR2 FQNEAQ (reference sequence). The CDR3 bases are TGTGCCAGCAGCGCTATCTCAGGGGGCGGTAATGAAAAACTGTTTTTT. Residues: CASSAISGGGNEKLFF.

The chain is built from TRBV2 and TRBJ2-7; 8 nucleotides line up with TRBD2. Germline values: CDR1 SNHLY, CDR2 FYNNEI. Trimming cost V 7 bases and J 5 bases; bases outside gene matches: 10. CDR3 length equals 14 residues. DNA of the CDR3: TGTGCCAGCAACTTACCGGGACTAGTGCACGAGCAGTACTTC. Amino acids: CASNLPGLVHEQYF. The full variable domain, in which reference TRBV2 and TRBJ2-7 provide the parts outside the CDR3, is EPEVTQTPSHQVTQMGQEVILRCVPISNHLYFYWYRQILGQKVEFLVSFYNNEISEKSEIFDDQFSVERPDGSNFTLKIRSTKLEDSAMYFCASNLPGLVHEQYFGPGTRLTVT.

Only one count was recorded for this clone. The rearrangement uses TRBV7-9 and TRBJ2-5; D uncertain. CDR1 and CDR2 (germline): SEHNR, FQNEAQ (reference sequence). The CDR3 is 14 amino acids. V shed 3 bases and J shed 0 bases, with 8 bases lying between them. The CDR3 DNA reads TGTGCCAGCAGCTTTACCACAAACCAAGAGACCCAGTACTTC. It specifies CASSFTTNQETQYF.

The chain carries TRBV21-1 and TRBJ2-1; the DNA was not used to check the table's D call, TRBD2. TRBV21-1 is assigned pseudogene status. CDR3 length: 15 residues. The CDR3 here is CASTASGNSYNEQFF. The CDR3 DNA reads TGTGCCAGCACCGCGAGCGGGAACTCCTACAATGAGCAGTTCTTC.

The chain carries TRBV19 and TRBJ1-6, with 9 bases lining up with TRBD1. The CDR3 is made up of 15 amino acids. Trimming took 5 bases from V and 7 from J; bases not matched to a gene: 6. CDR1 is LNHDA, CDR2 SQIVND, per germline (reference sequence). The CDR3 region has the DNA TGTGCCAGTAGTGACAGGGGGTTCGGAAATTCACCCCTCCACTTT. This translates into CASSDRGFGNSPLHF.

The CDR3 region has the DNA TGTGCCAGCAGCTTGAGTAGTAGCGGAGAGACCCAGTACTTC. It translates to CASSLSSSGETQYF. J is TRBJ2-5 and V is TRBV5-4, with D perhaps matching TRBD2 (6 bases). The germline V gene has CDR1 SGHNT and CDR2 YYREEE (reference sequence). This CDR3 is built from 14 residues. The V and J ends lost 1 base and 4 bases respectively, with 11 bases between them.